A single sample is the source of the 11 T cell receptor beta chains below, sequenced in a study of blood T cell repertoires in COVID-19. Method: immunoSEQ multiplex PCR; TCRdb's copy keeps in-frame clones and lacks some. The table includes around 460,000 clones, approximately 90% detected once. Sequencing was done on a sample of peripheral blood. The receptors derive from a man in his late teens or twenties with COVID-19, enrolled during active disease.

The chain combines TRBV7-9 with TRBJ2-5; 10 nucleotides match TRBD1. CDR3 size: 15 residues. Per germline, CDR1 SEHNR and CDR2 FQNEAQ (reference sequence). V lost 2 bases, J lost 3 bases, and 3 bases stayed unmatched. This CDR3 reads CASSLTGTGEETQYF. The CDR3 DNA follows: TGTGCCAGCAGCTTAACCGGGACAGGGGAAGAGACCCAGTACTTC. The full variable domain, in which reference TRBV7-9 and TRBJ2-5 provide the parts outside the CDR3, is DTGVSQNPRHKITKRGQNVTFRCDPISEHNRLYWYRQTLGQGPEFLTYFQNEAQLEKSRLLSDRFSAERPKGSFSTLEIQRTEQGDSAMYLCASSLTGTGEETQYFGPGTRLLVL.

The chain recombines TRBV3-1 (or the pseudogene TRBV3-2) with TRBJ2-5; perhaps TRBD1 as D (6 bases). The CDR3 length is 15 residues. CDR1 LGHDT and CDR2 YNNKEL come from the germline V gene (reference sequence). The V end lost 1 base, the J end lost 2 bases, and 11 bases lay between the germline ends. This chain's CDR3 is CASSQAGERQETQYF. The CDR3 DNA reads TGTGCCAGCAGCCAAGCAGGGGAGAGACAAGAGACCCAGTACTTC.

The chain is built from TRBV5-1 and TRBJ2-1; 9 positions match TRBD1. Germline V gene data show CDR1 as SGHRS and CDR2 as YFSETQ. This CDR3 region has 13 residues. Trimming cost V 3 bases and J 8 bases; bases outside gene matches: 3. The chain's CDR3 is CASSSGQGDEQFF. DNA for the CDR3: TGCGCCAGCAGCTCGGGACAGGGCGATGAGCAGTTCTTC.

This rearrangement joins TRBV3-1 (or the pseudogene TRBV3-2) to TRBJ1-3; D not resolved. Between the trimmed V and J ends, which lost 10 bases and 2 bases, there was a span of 12 bases. CDR3 length equals 13 residues. Germline CDR1 LGHDT, CDR2 YNNKEL (reference sequence). The CDR3 bases are TGTGCCACTTCGAGGGTTCCTGGAAACACCATATATTTT. It is translated as CATSRVPGNTIYF.

The chain carries TRBV21-1 and TRBJ2-7; TRBD1 reflects the table's D call only, with no check against the DNA. TRBV21-1 is given as a pseudogene. The CDR3 runs 16 residues. The CDR3 region has the DNA TGTGCCAGCAGCATACTCACAGGGGGCGAACCCTACGAGCAGTACTTC. Protein sequence: CASSILTGGEPYEQYF.

The V gene is TRBV9, the J gene TRBJ2-3; D is unclear. The CDR3 contains 13 residues. CDR1 is SGDLS and CDR2 is YYNGEE in the germline V gene. The V gene lost 3 bases and the J gene lost 3 bases, with 8 bases spanning the gap. The CDR3 nucleotides read TGTGCCAGCAGCGGGTTGAGGACAGATACGCAGTATTTT. As protein: CASSGLRTDTQYF.

The chain joins TRBV29-1 to TRBJ1-3; TRBD1 might be the D (5 bases). The CDR3 length is 16 residues. Trimming removed 0 bases at V and 1 base at J, with 13 bases between. The germline V gene encodes CDR1 SQVTM and CDR2 ANQGSEA. CDR3 coding DNA: TGCAGCGTTGAAGATCCCTCGGGGGGGTCTGGAAACACCATATATTTT. It specifies CSVEDPSGGSGNTIYF.

The CDR3 is CASSSTFRLGEQFF. DNA for the CDR3: TGTGCCAGCAGCTCGACATTTAGATTGGGTGAGCAGTTCTTC. This chain links TRBV11-2 with TRBJ2-1; no firm D call. This CDR3 region has 14 residues. The germline V gene has CDR1 SGHAT and CDR2 FQNNGV. V shed 4 bases and J shed 9 bases, with 16 bases lying between them.

The CDR3: CASSQAGVGGTGSYNEQFF. Here the CDR3 DNA reads TGTGCCAGCAGCCAAGCGGGAGTCGGCGGGACAGGCTCCTACAATGAGCAGTTCTTC. The chain employs TRBV3-1 (or the pseudogene TRBV3-2) and TRBJ2-1; 8 nucleotides align to TRBD1. This CDR3 region has 19 residues. The V and J ends lost 1 base and 0 bases, in that order; junction bases with no gene match: 11. Germline V gene data show CDR1 as LGHDT and CDR2 as YNNKEL (reference sequence).

This chain connects TRBV12-3 or TRBV12-4 to TRBJ1-2; 7 bases agree with TRBD1. V trimming: 3 bases; J trimming: 6 bases; junction bases outside the gene matches: 4. The CDR3 spans 13 residues. CDR3 in DNA: TGTGCCAGCAGTTTGAACAGGGGACATGGCTACACCTTC. Protein sequence: CASSLNRGHGYTF.

The chain couples TRBV7-6 to TRBJ2-1; 11 bases map to TRBD2. The CDR3 sequence is 16 residues long. V gave up 4 bases and J gave up 10 bases; unmatched junction bases: 12. Germline CDR1 SGHVS, CDR2 FNYEAQ. The CDR3, as DNA: TGTGCCAGCAGCTCCCCTGAGATAGCGGGAGGGTTGGAGCAGTTCTTC. Translating gives CASSSPEIAGGLEQFF.